Below are 10 T cell receptor beta chains sequenced from a single sample in a study of T-cell reconstitution after alpha-beta-depleted transplantation in children. Preparing the TCRbeta library involved the use of unique molecular identifiers. Using its own MiXCR run on the PCR reads, TCRdb lists one record per CDR3 protein. The sample records around 580,000 distinct CDR3 sequences, 27% being singletons. Sample: PBMCs, taken before TCRalphabeta/CD19-depleted stem cell transplant. The origin of the receptors is a boy in the first two years of life with Wiskott-Aldrich syndrome, due to receive a stem cell transplant.

The chain has TRBV12-3 or TRBV12-4 and TRBJ1-1; D ambiguous. The germline V and J ends were trimmed by 3 bases and 3 bases, with 11 bases remaining between them. The CDR3 runs 14 residues. The CDR3 region has the DNA TGTGCCAGCAGTTTTATCGGTTGGGACACTGAAGCTTTCTTT. Residues: CASSFIGWDTEAFF.

This clonotype came up a few times. This sequence joins TRBV29-1 and TRBJ2-5, with a tentative D call TRBD2 (5 bases). Germline values: CDR1 SQVTM, CDR2 ANQGSEA. The CDR3 spans 16 residues. V dropped 4 bases and J dropped 0 bases, with 18 bases sitting between them. CDR3 residues: CSVVKGGKRDQETQYF. The CDR3 bases are TGCAGCGTTGTAAAGGGCGGCAAGAGGGACCAAGAGACCCAGTACTTC.

This clonotype was seen repeatedly, ten times or more. An end of the junction differs from the germline gene, which may be a read error. V gene TRBV5-1 combines with J gene TRBJ1-1; 9 bases fit TRBD1. The CDR3 is made up of 14 amino acids. Germline CDR1 SGHRS, CDR2 YFSETQ. In DNA, the CDR3 is TGTGCCAGCAGTTTACAGGGGGCGAACACTGAAGCTTTCTTT. It encodes CASSLQGANTEAFF.

This clonotype was recorded at least ten times. CDR3 loop: CASSAPDRNEQFF. Here the CDR3 DNA reads TGTGCCAGCAGTGCCCCTGATAGGAATGAGCAGTTCTTC. V gene TRBV12-3 or TRBV12-4 combines with J gene TRBJ2-1; D is unclear. The length of the CDR3 is 13 residues. Between the trimmed V and J ends, which lost 5 bases and 7 bases, there was a span of 12 bases.

The rearrangement joins TRBV5-1 to TRBJ2-1; 8 nucleotides line up with TRBD1. Germline V gene lookup returns CDR1 SGHRS and CDR2 YFSETQ. This CDR3 is built from 17 residues. V was clipped by 0 bases and J by 6 bases; unmatched bases: 11. The CDR3 reads CASSLVRGQDTANEQFF. The CDR3 nucleotides read TGCGCCAGCAGCTTGGTCAGGGGACAGGATACGGCCAATGAGCAGTTCTTC.

CDR3 region: CASSLTKGPYNEQFF. Here the CDR3 DNA reads TGTGCCAGTAGTTTAACCAAGGGGCCCTACAATGAGCAGTTCTTC. This chain joins TRBV19 and TRBJ2-1; possible D gene TRBD1, 5 bases. The V gene lost 5 bases and the J gene lost 2 bases, with 13 bases spanning the gap. Germline CDR1 and CDR2: LNHDA and SQIVND (reference sequence). The CDR3 has 15 amino acids. Looking up the rest from reference TRBV19 and TRBJ2-1 gives the full variable domain: DGGITQSPKYLFRKEGQNVTLSCEQNLNHDAMYWYRQDPGQGLRLIYYSQIVNDFQKGDIAEGYSVSREKKESFPLTVTSAQKNPTAFYLCASSLTKGPYNEQFFGPGTRLTVL.

J is TRBJ2-7 and V is TRBV24-1; TRBD2 matches at 7 bases. The CDR3 is 13 amino acids. In germline, CDR1 is KGHDR, CDR2 SFDVKD. The V gene end was trimmed by 4 bases and the J gene end by 5 bases; junction bases not matched to a gene: 4. CDR3 region: CATSEAGRHEQYF. For the CDR3, the DNA is TGTGCCACCAGTGAAGCGGGAAGACACGAGCAGTACTTC.

This clonotype showed up just a few times. CDR3 in DNA: TGTGCCAGCAGCCAAGCGGGGACGGAGCAGCCCCAGCATTTT. It yields the protein CASSQAGTEQPQHF. This chain connects TRBV4-2 to TRBJ1-5; a possible D gene is TRBD1 (5 bases). CDR3 length: 14 amino acids. CDR1 and CDR2 (germline): LGHNA, YNFKEQ. V lost 1 base and J 7 bases, leaving 11 bases between the germline ends.

On this clonotype: The junction does not match germline at one end; this may be a read error. The rearrangement links TRBV4-2 to TRBJ2-1; 8 nucleotides match TRBD2. Germline V CDR1 and CDR2: LGHNA, YNFKEQ. CDR3 length: 16 amino acids. As DNA, the CDR3 is TGTGCCATCAGCCCCGCCCTGCGGGGGGTGAACAATGAGCAGTTCTTC. Translated, it gives CAISPALRGVNNEQFF.

This clonotype occurred a few times. The chain employs TRBV4-1 and TRBJ2-1; either TRBD1 or TRBD2 may fit D (5 bases each). The V and J ends lost 1 base and 5 bases respectively, with 9 bases between them. The CDR3 has 14 residues. Germline assignment: CDR1 MGHRA and CDR2 YSYEKL. The CDR3 here is CASSQGEGHNEQFF. CDR3 nucleotides: TGCGCCAGCAGCCAAGGAGAGGGACACAATGAGCAGTTCTTC.